This T cell receptor (beta chain) appears in the sequencing data of a study of cytomegalovirus exposure and HLA in healthy donors. Looking at the study overall: An analysis done earlier identified 90 million to 120 million unique TCR beta sequences from around 180 million T cells. Early released data had about 85 million unique TCRs, all coming from HLA-typed donors.

As to this clone: What it binds is not known. The same CDR3 arises from other DNA sequences in this sample as well.

Study-wide results and limits: Many donors shared some public TCRs, even though most TCR sequences were rare.

CDR1 is LGHNT and CDR2 is FRNRAP in the germline V gene. V was clipped by 8 bases and J by 7 bases; unmatched bases: 17. The CDR3 consists of 17 residues. The PCR employed 60 Vbeta primers together with 13 Jbeta primers. Data came from immunoSEQ multiplex PCR; TCRdb stores just in-frame clones and leaves some out. Here the sample spans about 170,000 clones, roughly 87% being singletons. V is TRBV12-5 and J is TRBJ1-3; TRBD1 matches at 10 bases. Source material: PBMCs. This receptor was obtained from a girl aged 10-17 years in good health and CMV-seropositive. This CDR3 is CASSPPGQGQFGNTIYF. DNA of the CDR3: TGTGCTAGTAGTCCGCCGGGACAGGGGCAATTTGGCAACACCATATATTTT.